These T cell receptor beta chains were read from a single sample in a study of siplizumab effects on memory and regulatory T cells. Profiled with immunoSEQ multiplex PCR; TCRdb holds only in-frame clones, not every one. The table shows some 100,000 clones, with 94% occurring only once. Sequences were obtained from Tregs sorted from blood. All receptors come from a human donor in good health. Both conserved end residues are part of each CDR3. D genes are given only for firm matches.

D | J | length | V | CDR3
- | TRBJ2-1 | 14 | TRBV5-1 | CASSLERTLNEQFF
TRBD1 | TRBJ1-6 | 13 | TRBV19 | CASSWDSNSPLHF
- | TRBJ2-7 | 12 | TRBV6-5 | CASCTRTYEQYF
- | TRBJ1-2 | 11 | TRBV30 | CAWSVLFGYTF
- | TRBJ1-4 | 15 | TRBV27 | CASSFLGAPNEKLFF
- | TRBJ1-2 | 12 | TRBV29-1 | CSVARANYGYTF
TRBD2 | TRBJ2-7 | 16 | TRBV11-2 | CASSRSGTSGFYEQYF
- | TRBJ2-2 | 16 | TRBV7-2 | CASSSRPGPNTGELFF
- | TRBJ2-5 | 15 | TRBV6-4 | CASSGPRNEQETQYF
TRBD1 | TRBJ2-5 | 14 | TRBV5-1 | CASSRGQLQETQYF
TRBD1 | TRBJ1-1 | 15 | TRBV19 | CASSIEGTGRTEAFF
- | TRBJ2-1 | 14 | TRBV2 | CASRRVSSYNEQFF
- | TRBJ2-1 | 13 | TRBV29-1 | CSVARALNNEQFF
TRBD1 | TRBJ2-1 | 14 | TRBV6-1 | CASSGTGGFYEQFF
- | TRBJ1-1 | 14 | TRBV5-1 | CASSLGTGNTEAFF
TRBD1 | TRBJ2-1 | 14 | TRBV2 | CASSVSDRDNEQFF
- | TRBJ1-5 | 14 | TRBV9 | CASSAGGGAQPQHF
- | TRBJ2-5 | 11 | TRBV20-1 | CSASHGEIQYF
TRBD1 | TRBJ2-6 | 18 | TRBV11-2 | CASLLRDRGRAGANVLTF
- | TRBJ1-5 | 15 | TRBV6-1 | CASRTRQMSNQPQHF
- | TRBJ2-3 | 12 | TRBV28 | CASSLRLPTQYF
TRBD1 | TRBJ1-5 | 12 | TRBV29-1 | CSVGQSNQPQHF
- | TRBJ1-4 | 15 | TRBV7-3 | CASSATGSKTEKLFF
- | TRBJ1-1 | 12 | TRBV18 | CASSKQGPEAFF
- | TRBJ2-3 | 12 | TRBV12-5 | CASGFAGDTQYF
- | TRBJ2-7 | 15 | TRBV18 | CASSPGFGGENEQYF
- | TRBJ2-3 | 14 | TRBV19 | CASKDLATTDTQYF
- | TRBJ1-2 | 14 | TRBV7-8 | CASSRGQALYGYTF
- | TRBJ2-3 | 14 | TRBV5-1 | CASSLVPTTDTQYF
- | TRBJ2-7 | 14 | TRBV18 | CASSPGQYLYEQYF
- | TRBJ2-1 | 11 | TRBV11-2 | CASSLGKRQFF
TRBD1 | TRBJ1-2 | 14 | TRBV6-5 | CASRPTGENYGYTF
- | TRBJ2-4 | 20 | TRBV5-1 | CASSFVLIGGKNLAKNIQYF
- | TRBJ1-2 | 13 | TRBV29-1 | CSVEDVEFYGYTF
- | TRBJ2-2 | 16 | TRBV11-3 | CASSSSPGLTAGELFF
- | TRBJ2-7 | 12 | TRBV7-2 | CASSFGHYEQYF
TRBD1 | TRBJ2-5 | 14 | TRBV10-3 | CAISYRGRGETQYF
- | TRBJ2-7 | 14 | TRBV6-6 | CASRITGKDYEQYF
- | TRBJ2-7 | 11 | TRBV2 | CASTEVNEQYF
TRBD1 | TRBJ1-1 | 13 | TRBV29-1 | CSGGTGGRHEAFF
- | - | 16 | TRBV19 | CASSTYLGSSSYEQYF
TRBD2 | TRBJ2-3 | 16 | TRBV27 | CASSTRGLAGADTQYF
TRBD2 | TRBJ2-1 | 19 | TRBV4-1 | CASSQFPLGGSGSGNEQFF
- | TRBJ2-1 | 14 | TRBV27 | CASSSVRLGVEQFF
- | TRBJ2-5 | 15 | TRBV18 | CASSLRLQGAETQYF
TRBD1 | TRBJ2-7 | 16 | TRBV18 | CASSPTTGTGTYEQYF
- | TRBJ1-5 | 17 | TRBV28 | CASSLRVGLTANQPQHF
TRBD2 | TRBJ2-1 | 16 | TRBV10-1 | CASSDTSASSYNEQFF
- | TRBJ2-2 | 16 | TRBV9 | CASSVYQRAGTGELFF
- | TRBJ1-2 | 13 | TRBV5-1 | CASSLGVNYGYTF
- | TRBJ1-2 | 12 | TRBV5-6 | CASNTANYGYTF